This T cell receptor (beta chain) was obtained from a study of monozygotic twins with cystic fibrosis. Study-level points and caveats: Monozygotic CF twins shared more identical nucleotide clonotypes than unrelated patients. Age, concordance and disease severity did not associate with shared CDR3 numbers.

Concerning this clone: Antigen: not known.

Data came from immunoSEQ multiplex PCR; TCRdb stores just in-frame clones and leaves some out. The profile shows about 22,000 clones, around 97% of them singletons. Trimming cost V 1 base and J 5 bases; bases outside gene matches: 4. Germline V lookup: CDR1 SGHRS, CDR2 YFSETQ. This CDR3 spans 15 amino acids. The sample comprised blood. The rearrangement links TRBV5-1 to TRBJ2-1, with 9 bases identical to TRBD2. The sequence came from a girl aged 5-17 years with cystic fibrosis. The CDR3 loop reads CASSLILAGNNEQFF. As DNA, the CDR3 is TGCGCCAGCAGCTTGATCCTAGCGGGAAACAATGAGCAGTTCTTC. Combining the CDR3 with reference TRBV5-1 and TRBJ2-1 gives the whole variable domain KAGVTQTPRYLIKTRGQQVTLSCSPISGHRSVSWYQQTPGQGLQFLFEYFSETQRNKGNFPGRFSGRQFSNSRSEMNVSTLELGDSALYLCASSLILAGNNEQFFGPGTRLTVL.